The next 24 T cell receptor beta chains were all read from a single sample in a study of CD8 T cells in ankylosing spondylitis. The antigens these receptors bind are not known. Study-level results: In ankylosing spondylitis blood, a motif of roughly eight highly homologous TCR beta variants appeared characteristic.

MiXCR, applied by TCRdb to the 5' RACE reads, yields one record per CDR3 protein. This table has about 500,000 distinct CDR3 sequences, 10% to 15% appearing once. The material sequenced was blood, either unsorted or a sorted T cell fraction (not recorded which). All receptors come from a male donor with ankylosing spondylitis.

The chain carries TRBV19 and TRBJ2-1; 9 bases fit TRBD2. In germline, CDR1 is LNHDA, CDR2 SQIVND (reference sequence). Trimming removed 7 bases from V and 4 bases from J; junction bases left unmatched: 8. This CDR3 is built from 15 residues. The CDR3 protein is CASTDLAGRYNEQFF. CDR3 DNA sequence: TGTGCCAGTACCGATCTAGCGGGACGGTACAATGAGCAGTTCTTC.

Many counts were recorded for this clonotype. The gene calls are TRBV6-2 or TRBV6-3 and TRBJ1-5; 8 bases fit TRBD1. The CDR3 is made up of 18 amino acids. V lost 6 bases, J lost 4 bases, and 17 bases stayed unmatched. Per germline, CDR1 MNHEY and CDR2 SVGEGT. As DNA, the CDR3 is TGTGCCAGCAGCCGGGACAGGAGAAGGAGGTACGATAATCAGCCCCAGCATTTT. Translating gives CASSRDRRRRYDNQPQHF.

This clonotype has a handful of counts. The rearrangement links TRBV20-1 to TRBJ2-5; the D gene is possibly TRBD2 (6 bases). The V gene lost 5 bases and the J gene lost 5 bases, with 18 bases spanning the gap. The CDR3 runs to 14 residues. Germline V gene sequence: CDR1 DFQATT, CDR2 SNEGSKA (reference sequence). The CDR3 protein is CSAYLSGLSETQYF. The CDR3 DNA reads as TGCAGTGCTTACCTAAGCGGACTAAGCGAGACCCAGTACTTC.

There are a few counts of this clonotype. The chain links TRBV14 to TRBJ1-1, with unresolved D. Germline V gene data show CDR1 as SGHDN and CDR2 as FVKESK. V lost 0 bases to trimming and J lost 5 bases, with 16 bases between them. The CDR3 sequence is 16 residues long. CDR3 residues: CASSQDLGGSGTEAFF. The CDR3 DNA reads TGTGCCAGCAGCCAAGATCTAGGCGGTTCGGGAACTGAAGCTTTCTTT.

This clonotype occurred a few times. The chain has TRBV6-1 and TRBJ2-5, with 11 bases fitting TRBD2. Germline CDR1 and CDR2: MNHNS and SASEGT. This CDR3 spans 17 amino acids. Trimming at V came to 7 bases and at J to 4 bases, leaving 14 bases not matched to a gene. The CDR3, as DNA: TGTGCCAGCAACTACCCGCTCAGGGGACTAGCGGTAGAGACCCAGTACTTC. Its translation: CASNYPLRGLAVETQYF.

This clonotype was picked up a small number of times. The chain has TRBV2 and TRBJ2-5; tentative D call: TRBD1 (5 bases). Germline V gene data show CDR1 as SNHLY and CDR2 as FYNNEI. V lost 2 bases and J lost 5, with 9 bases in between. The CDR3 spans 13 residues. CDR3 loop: CASSEPGSETQYF. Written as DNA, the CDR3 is TGTGCCAGCAGTGAACCAGGGTCCGAGACCCAGTACTTC.

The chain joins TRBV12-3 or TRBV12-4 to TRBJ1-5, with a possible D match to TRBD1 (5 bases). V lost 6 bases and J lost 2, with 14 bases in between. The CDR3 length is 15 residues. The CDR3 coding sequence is TGTGCCAGCAGCCCGGGGGGAGATGGCAATCAGCCCCAGCATTTT. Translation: CASSPGGDGNQPQHF.

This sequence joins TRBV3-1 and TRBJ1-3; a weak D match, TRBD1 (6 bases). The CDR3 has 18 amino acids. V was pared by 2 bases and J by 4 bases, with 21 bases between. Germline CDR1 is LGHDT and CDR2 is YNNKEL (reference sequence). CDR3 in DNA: TGTGCCAGCAGCCAAAATTGGGACACACACGTACTCGGAAACACCATATATTTT. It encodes CASSQNWDTHVLGNTIYF.

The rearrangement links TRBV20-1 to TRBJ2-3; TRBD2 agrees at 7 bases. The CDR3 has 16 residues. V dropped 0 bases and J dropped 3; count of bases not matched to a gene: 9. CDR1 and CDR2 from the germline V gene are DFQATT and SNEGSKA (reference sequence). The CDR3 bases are TGCAGTGCTAGAGATGTCCGGGCGGGAGAGACAGATACGCAGTATTTT. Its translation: CSARDVRAGETDTQYF.

DNA for the CDR3: TGTGCCATCAGTGAGTCGACAAGGGCAAGAATAGAGCGCACAGATACGCAGTATTTT. Its translation: CAISESTRARIERTDTQYF. This chain uses TRBV10-3 with TRBJ2-3; no firm D call. The CDR3 totals 19 residues. CDR1 is ENHRY and CDR2 is SYGVKD in the germline V gene. The germline V and J ends were trimmed by 0 bases and 1 base, with 20 bases remaining between them.

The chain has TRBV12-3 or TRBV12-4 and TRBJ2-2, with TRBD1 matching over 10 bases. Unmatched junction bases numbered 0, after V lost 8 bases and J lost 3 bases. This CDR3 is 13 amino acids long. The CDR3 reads CASGTGDTGELFF. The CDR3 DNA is TGTGCCAGCGGGACAGGGGACACCGGGGAGCTGTTTTTT.

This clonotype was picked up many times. The CDR3 DNA is TGTGCCAGCCGGGAGACAGACCAGCCCCAGCATTTT. Protein product: CASRETDQPQHF. The chain links TRBV12-3 or TRBV12-4 to TRBJ1-5; tentatively, D is TRBD1 (5 bases). Deletions cut 8 bases from V and 7 bases from J, with 12 bases between. This CDR3 comprises 12 residues.

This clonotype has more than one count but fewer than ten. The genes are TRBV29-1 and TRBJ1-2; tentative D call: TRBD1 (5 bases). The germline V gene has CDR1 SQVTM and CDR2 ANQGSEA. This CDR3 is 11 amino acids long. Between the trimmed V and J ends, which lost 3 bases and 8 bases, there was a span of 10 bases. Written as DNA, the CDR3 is TGCAGCGTTGATCGGGGGGAGGGCTACACCTTC. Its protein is CSVDRGEGYTF.

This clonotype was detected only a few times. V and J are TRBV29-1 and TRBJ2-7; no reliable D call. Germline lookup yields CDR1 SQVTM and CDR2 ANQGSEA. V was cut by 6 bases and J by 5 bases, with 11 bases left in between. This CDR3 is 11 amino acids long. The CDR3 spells CSVLNQDEQYF. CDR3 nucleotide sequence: TGCAGCGTCCTAAATCAGGACGAGCAGTACTTC.

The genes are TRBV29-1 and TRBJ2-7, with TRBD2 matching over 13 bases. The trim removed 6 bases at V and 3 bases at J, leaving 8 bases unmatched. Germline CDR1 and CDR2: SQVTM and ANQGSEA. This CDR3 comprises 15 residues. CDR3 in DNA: TGCAGCGTCGACACCGGGACTAGCGGGAACTACGAGCAGTACTTC. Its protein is CSVDTGTSGNYEQYF.

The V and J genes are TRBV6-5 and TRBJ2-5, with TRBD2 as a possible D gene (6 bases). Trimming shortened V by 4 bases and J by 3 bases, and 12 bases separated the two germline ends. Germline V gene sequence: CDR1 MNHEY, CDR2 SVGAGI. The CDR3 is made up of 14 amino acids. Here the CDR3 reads CASSFAGRKETQYF. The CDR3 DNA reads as TGTGCCAGCAGTTTCGCGGGGAGGAAAGAGACCCAGTACTTC.

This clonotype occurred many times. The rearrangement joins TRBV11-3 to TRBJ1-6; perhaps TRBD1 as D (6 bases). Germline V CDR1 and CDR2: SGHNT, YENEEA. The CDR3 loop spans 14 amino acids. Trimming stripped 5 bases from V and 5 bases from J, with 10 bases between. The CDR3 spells CASSLTGNNSPLHF. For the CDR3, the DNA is TGTGCCAGCAGCCTGACAGGCAATAATTCACCCCTCCACTTT.

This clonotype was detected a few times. CDR3 amino acids: CATSGRSGANVLTF. DNA for the CDR3: TGTGCCACCAGTGGACGGAGTGGGGCCAACGTCCTGACTTTC. This sequence joins TRBV24-1 and TRBJ2-6; D uncertain. Germline V gene lookup returns CDR1 KGHDR and CDR2 SFDVKD. This CDR3 has 14 amino acids. With 5 bases removed from V and 3 bases from J, the gap between germline ends came to 7 bases.

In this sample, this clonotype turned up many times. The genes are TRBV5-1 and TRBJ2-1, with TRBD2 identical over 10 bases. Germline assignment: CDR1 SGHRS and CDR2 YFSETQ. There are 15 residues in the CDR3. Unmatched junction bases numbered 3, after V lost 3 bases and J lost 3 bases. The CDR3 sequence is CASSSWTSGYNEQFF. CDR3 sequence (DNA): TGCGCCAGCAGCTCATGGACTAGCGGCTACAATGAGCAGTTCTTC.

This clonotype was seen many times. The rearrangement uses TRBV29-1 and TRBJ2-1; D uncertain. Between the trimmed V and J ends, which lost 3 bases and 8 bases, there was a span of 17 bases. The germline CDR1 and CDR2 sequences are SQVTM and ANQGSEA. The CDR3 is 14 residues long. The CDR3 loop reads CSVDSRPVGDEQFF. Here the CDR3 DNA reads TGCAGCGTTGATAGTAGGCCGGTGGGCGATGAGCAGTTCTTC.

The CDR3 is CASSLKYGDEKLFF. The DNA for the CDR3 is TGTGCCAGCAGCTTAAAGTATGGGGATGAAAAACTGTTTTTT. This chain uses TRBV11-2 with TRBJ1-4; D gene unclear. The CDR3 has 14 residues. From germline, CDR1 is SGHAT and CDR2 FQNNGV. The V gene lost 2 bases and the J gene lost 6 bases, with 10 bases spanning the gap.

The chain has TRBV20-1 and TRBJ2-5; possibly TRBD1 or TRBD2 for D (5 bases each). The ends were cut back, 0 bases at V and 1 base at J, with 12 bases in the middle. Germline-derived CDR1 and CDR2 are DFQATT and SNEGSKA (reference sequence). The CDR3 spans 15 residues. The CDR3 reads CSARDPRGSQETQYF. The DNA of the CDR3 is TGCAGTGCTAGAGACCCGAGGGGTTCCCAAGAGACCCAGTACTTC.

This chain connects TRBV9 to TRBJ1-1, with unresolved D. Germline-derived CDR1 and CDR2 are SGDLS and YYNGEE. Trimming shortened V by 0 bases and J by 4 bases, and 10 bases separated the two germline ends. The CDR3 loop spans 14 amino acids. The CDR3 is CASSVGGGFTEAFF. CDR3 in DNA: TGTGCCAGCAGCGTAGGTGGAGGGTTCACTGAAGCTTTCTTT.

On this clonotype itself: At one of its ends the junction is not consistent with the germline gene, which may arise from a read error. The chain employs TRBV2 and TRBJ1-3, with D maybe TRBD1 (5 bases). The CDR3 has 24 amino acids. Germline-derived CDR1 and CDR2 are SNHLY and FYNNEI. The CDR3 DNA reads TGTGCCAGCAGTGAAGCGAGGGACCCATCCCGGAGGGAGGGAAGACCGAACTCTGGAAACACCATATTTTTT. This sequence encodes CASSEARDPSRREGRPNSGNTIFF.